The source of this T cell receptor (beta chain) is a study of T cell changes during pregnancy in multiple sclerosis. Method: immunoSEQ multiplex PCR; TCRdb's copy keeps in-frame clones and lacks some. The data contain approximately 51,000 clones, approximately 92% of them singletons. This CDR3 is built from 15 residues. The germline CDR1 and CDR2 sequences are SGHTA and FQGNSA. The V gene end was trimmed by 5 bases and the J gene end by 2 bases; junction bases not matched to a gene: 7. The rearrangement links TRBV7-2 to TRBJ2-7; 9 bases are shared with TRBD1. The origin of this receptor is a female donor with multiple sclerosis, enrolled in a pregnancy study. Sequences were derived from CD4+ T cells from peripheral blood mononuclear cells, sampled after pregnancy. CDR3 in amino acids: CASSPGTGRAYEQYF. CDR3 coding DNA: TGTGCCAGCAGCCCTGGGACAGGGAGAGCCTACGAGCAGTACTTC. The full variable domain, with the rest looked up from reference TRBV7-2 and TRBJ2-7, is GAGVSQSPSNKVTEKGKDVELRCDPISGHTALYWYRQSLGQGLEFLIYFQGNSAPDKSGLPSDRFSAERTGGSVSTLTIQRTQQEDSAVYLCASSPGTGRAYEQYFGPGTRLTVT.